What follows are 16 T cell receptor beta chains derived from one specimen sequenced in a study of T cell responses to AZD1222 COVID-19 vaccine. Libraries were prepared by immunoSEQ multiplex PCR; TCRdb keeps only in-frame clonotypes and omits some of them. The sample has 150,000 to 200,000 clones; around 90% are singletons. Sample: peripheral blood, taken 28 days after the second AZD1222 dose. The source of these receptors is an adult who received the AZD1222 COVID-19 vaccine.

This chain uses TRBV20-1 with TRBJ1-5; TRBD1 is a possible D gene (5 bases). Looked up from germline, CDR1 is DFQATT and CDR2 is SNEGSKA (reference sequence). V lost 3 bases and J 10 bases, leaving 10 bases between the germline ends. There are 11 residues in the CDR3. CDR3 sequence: CSARGQGPQHF. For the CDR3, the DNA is TGCAGTGCTAGGGGGCAGGGCCCCCAGCATTTT.

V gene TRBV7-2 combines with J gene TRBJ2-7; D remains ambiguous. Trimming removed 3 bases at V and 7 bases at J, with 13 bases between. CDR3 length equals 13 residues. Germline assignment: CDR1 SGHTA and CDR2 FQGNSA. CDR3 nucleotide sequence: TGTGCCAGCAGCTTTGGGTCCTCCCCGGAGCAGTACTTC. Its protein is CASSFGSSPEQYF.

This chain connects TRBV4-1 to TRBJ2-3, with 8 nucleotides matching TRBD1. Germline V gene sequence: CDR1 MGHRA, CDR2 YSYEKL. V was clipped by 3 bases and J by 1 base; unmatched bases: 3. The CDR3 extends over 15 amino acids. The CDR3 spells CASSQTGVGTDTQYF. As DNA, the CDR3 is TGCGCCAGCAGCCAGACAGGGGTCGGCACAGATACGCAGTATTTT.

The chain's CDR3 is CASSQDTSGALTAYEQYF. The CDR3 coding sequence is TGCGCCAGCAGCCAAGATACTAGCGGGGCGCTAACCGCCTACGAGCAGTACTTC. The chain recombines TRBV4-3 with TRBJ2-7; TRBD2 aligns across 10 bases. The germline gives CDR1 LGHNA, CDR2 YSLEER. V shed 0 bases and J 2 bases; nucleotides not matched to a gene: 10. The CDR3 contains 18 residues.

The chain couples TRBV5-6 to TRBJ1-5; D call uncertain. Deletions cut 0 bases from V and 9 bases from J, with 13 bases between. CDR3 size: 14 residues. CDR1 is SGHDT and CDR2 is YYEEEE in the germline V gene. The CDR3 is CASSLASGTGPQHF. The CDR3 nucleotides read TGTGCCAGCAGCTTGGCTTCCGGAACGGGGCCCCAGCATTTT.

For the CDR3, the DNA is TGTGCCAGCAGTTACGAGGGTCGGGATGGCTACACCTTC. This sequence encodes CASSYEGRDGYTF. V gene TRBV6-5 combines with J gene TRBJ1-2, with D hard to call. The CDR3 has 13 residues. Trimming removed 2 bases from V and 6 bases from J, with 10 bases in between. Germline CDR1 reads MNHEY; CDR2 reads SVGAGI.

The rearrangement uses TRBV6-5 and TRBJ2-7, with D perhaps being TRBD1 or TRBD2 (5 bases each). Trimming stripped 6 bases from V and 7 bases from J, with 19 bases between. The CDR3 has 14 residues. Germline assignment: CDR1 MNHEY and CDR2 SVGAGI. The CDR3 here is CASRRGVLGREQYF. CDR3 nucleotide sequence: TGTGCCAGCAGGAGGGGCGTGCTTGGAAGAGAGCAGTACTTC.

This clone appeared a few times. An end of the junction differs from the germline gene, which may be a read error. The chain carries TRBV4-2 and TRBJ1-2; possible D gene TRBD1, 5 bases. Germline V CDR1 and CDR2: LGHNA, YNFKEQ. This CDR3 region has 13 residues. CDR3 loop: CASSHTSGATLCF. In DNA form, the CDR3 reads TGTGCCAGCAGCCATACCTCCGGGGCCACCCTGTGCTTC.

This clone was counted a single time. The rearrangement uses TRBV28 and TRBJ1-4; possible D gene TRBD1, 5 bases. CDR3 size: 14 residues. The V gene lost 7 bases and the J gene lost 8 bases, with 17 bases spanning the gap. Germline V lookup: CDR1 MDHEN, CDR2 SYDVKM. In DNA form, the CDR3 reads TGTGCCAGCATTACTCCGGGGGAGGGGGAAAAACTGTTTTTT. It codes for CASITPGEGEKLFF.

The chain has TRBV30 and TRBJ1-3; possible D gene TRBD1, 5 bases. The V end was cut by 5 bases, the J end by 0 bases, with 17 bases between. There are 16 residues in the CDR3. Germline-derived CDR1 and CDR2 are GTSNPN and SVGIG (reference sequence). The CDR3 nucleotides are TGTGCCTGGCTACGCACAGGACTACCCTCTGGAAACACCATATATTTT. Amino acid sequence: CAWLRTGLPSGNTIYF.

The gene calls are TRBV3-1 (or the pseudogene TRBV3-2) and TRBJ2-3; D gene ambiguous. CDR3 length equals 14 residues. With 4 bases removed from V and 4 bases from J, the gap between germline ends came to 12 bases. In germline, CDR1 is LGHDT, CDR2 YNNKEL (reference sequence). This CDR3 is CASSLPGVPDTQYF. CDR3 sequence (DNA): TGTGCCAGCAGCCTCCCGGGCGTCCCAGATACGCAGTATTTT.

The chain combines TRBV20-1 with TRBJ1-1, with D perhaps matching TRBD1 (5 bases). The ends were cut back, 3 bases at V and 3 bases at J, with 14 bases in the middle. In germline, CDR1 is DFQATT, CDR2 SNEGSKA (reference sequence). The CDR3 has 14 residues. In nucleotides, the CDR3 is TGCAGTGCTAGTACCAGGGAATGGGACACTGAAGCTTTCTTT. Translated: CSASTREWDTEAFF.

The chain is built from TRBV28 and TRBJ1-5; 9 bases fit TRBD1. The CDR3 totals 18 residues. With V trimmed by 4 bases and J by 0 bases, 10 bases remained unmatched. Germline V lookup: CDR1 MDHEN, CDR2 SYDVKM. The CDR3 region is CASSSGQGRGYSNQPQHF. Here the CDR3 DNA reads TGTGCCAGCAGTTCCGGACAGGGGAGGGGGTATAGCAATCAGCCCCAGCATTTT.

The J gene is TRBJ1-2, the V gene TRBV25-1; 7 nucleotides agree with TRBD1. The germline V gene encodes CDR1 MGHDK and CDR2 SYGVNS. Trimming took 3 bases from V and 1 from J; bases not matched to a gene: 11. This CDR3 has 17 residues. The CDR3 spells CASSDFRTGQLNYGYTF. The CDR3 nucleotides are TGTGCCAGCAGTGATTTCAGAACGGGACAGCTTAACTATGGCTACACCTTC.

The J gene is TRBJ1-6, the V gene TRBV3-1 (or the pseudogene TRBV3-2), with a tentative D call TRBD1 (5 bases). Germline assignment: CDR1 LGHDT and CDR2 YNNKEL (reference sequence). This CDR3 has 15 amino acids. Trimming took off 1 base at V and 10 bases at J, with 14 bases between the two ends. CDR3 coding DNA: TGTGCCAGCAGCCAAGCGGGGTCAGGGTCATCACCCCTCCACTTT. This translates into CASSQAGSGSSPLHF.

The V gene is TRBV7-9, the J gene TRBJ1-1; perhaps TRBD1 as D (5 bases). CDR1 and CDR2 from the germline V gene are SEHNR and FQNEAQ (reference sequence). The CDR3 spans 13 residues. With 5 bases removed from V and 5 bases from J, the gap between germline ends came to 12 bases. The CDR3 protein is CASSPREGTEAFF. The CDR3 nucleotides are TGTGCCAGCAGCCCCCGTGAGGGGACTGAAGCTTTCTTT.